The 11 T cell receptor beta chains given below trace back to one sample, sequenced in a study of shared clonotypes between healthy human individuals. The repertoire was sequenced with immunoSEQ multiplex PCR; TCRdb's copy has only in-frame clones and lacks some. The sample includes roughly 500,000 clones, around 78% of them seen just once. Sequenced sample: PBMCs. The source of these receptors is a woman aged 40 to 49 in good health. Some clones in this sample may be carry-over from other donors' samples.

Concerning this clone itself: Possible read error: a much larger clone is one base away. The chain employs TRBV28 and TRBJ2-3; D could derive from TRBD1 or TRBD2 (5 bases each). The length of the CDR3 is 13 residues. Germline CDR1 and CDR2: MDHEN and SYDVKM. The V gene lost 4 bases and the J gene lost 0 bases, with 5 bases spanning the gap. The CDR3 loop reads CASSWDSTDTQYF. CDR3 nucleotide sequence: TGTGCCAGCAGTTGGGACAGCACAGATACGCAGTATTTT.

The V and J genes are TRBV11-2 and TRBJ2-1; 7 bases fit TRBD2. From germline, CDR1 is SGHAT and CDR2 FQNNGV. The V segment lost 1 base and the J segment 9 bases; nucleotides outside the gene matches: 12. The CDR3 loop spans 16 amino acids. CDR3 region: CASSLGLRTRMFEQFF. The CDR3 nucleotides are TGTGCCAGCAGCTTAGGTCTCCGGACTAGAATGTTTGAGCAGTTCTTC.

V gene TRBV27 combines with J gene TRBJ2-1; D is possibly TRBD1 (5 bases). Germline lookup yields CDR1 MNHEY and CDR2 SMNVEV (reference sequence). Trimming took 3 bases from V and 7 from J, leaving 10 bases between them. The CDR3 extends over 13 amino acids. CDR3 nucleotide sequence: TGTGCCAGCAGTTTGGCAAGGGGAAATGAGCAGTTCTTC. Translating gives CASSLARGNEQFF.

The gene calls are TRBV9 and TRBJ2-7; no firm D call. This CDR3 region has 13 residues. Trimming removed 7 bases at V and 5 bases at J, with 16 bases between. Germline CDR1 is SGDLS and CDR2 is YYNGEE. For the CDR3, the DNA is TGTGCCAGCCCCGGACCGATCCGGAACGAGCAGTACTTC. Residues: CASPGPIRNEQYF.

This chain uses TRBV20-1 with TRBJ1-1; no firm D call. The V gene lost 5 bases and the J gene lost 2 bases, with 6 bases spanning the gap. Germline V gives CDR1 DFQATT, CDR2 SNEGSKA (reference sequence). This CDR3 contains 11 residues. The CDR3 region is CSAGINTEAFF. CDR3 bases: TGCAGTGCTGGGATTAACACTGAAGCTTTCTTT.

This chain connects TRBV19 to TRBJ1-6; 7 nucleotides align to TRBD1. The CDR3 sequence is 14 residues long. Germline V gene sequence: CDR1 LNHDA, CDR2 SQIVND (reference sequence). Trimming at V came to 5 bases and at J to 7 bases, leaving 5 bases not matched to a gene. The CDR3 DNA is TGTGCCAGTAGTGGACAGGTGGTCAATTCACCCCTCCACTTT. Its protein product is CASSGQVVNSPLHF. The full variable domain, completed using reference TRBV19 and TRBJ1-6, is DGGITQSPKYLFRKEGQNVTLSCEQNLNHDAMYWYRQDPGQGLRLIYYSQIVNDFQKGDIAEGYSVSREKKESFPLTVTSAQKNPTAFYLCASSGQVVNSPLHFGNGTRLTVT.

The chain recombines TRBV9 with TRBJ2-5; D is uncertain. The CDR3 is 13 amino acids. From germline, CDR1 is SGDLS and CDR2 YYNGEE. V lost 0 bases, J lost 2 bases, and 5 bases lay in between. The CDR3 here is CASSVDKQETQYF. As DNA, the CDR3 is TGTGCCAGCAGCGTAGATAAGCAAGAGACCCAGTACTTC.

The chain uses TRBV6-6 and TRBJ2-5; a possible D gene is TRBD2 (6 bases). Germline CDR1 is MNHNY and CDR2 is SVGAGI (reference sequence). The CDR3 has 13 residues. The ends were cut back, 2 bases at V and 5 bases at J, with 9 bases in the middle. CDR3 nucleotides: TGTGCCAGCAGTTACCGGGACTCGGAGACCCAGTACTTC. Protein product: CASSYRDSETQYF.

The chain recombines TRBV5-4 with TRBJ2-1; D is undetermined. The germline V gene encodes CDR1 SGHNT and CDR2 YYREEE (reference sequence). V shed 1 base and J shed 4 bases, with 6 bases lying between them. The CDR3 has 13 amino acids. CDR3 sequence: CASSLIGYNEQFF. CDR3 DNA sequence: TGTGCCAGCAGCTTGATAGGGTACAATGAGCAGTTCTTC.

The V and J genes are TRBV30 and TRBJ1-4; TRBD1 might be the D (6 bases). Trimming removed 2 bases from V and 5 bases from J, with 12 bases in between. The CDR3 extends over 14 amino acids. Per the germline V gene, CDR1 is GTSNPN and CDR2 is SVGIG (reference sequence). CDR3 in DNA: TGTGCCTGGAGTACCGGGGGCAAGAATGAAAAACTGTTTTTT. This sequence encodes CAWSTGGKNEKLFF.

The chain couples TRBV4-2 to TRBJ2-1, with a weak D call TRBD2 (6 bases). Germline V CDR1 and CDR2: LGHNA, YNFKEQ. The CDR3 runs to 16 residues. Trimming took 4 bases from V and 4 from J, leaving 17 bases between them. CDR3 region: CASSPRGVAEYNEQFF. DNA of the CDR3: TGTGCCAGCAGCCCCCGAGGGGTAGCGGAGTACAATGAGCAGTTCTTC.